A selection of T cell receptor beta chains follows, all from one sample in a study of T cells in Graves' hyperthyroidism and ophthalmopathy. TCRdb reprocessed the multiplex PCR reads with MiXCR, giving one entry per CDR3 protein. Of about 400,000 distinct CDR3 sequences listed, approximately 25% were seen once; the top ten hold roughly 80%. Sequencing was performed on blood. Receptors originate from a man aged 45 to 65 with Graves' hyperthyroidism. The CDR3 runs from the conserved cysteine through the conserved F or W. The D gene is left open where the match is weak. Only part of the rows carry a size: once, few, many, or a class if the clone is expanded.

TRBD1	TRBJ2-1	few	TRBV5-1	TGCGCCAGCAGCTTGGAGGGACAGGGGGTAAGGGAGCAGTTCTTC	CASSLEGQGVREQFF
TRBD2	TRBJ2-7	NA	TRBV5-1	TGCGCCACCGCCCCGGGACTAGCCTACAATGAGCAGTACTTC	CATAPGLAYNEQYF
TRBD1	TRBJ1-2	few	TRBV30	TGTGCCTGGACCCTGGGACAGGACAACTATGGCTACACCTTC	CAWTLGQDNYGYTF
NA	TRBJ1-1	many	TRBV27	TGTGCCAGCAGGCTCGGACAGAACTCTGAAGCTTTCTTT	CASRLGQNSEAFF
NA	TRBJ2-5	NA	TRBV11-2	TGTGCCAGCAGCTTAGGGGTCCATCAAGAGACCCAGTACTTC	CASSLGVHQETQYF
TRBD2	TRBJ2-5	NA	TRBV5-4	TGTGCCAGCAGCTTGGCCGCTAGCGGCCAAGAGACCCAGTACTTC	CASSLAASGQETQYF
TRBD2	TRBJ2-7	NA	TRBV20-1	TGCAGTGCTAGAGTTTTCTCCGGACTAGCGGGAGAAAAGCAGTACTTC	CSARVFSGLAGEKQYF
NA	TRBJ2-3	few	TRBV29-1	TGCAGCGGGAGACTAGGAGGGGGCACAGATACGCAGTATTTT	CSGRLGGGTDTQYF
TRBD2	TRBJ2-5	few	TRBV12-5	TGTGCTAGTGGTTTTGGACTAGCGGGAGAGACCCAGTACTTC	CASGFGLAGETQYF
TRBD1	TRBJ1-2	many	TRBV12-3/TRBV12-4	TGTGCCAGCAGTTTCGGCACCCCTCCGGGACAGGGGGCTCGGCTCTATGGCTACACCTTC	CASSFGTPPGQGARLYGYTF
TRBD1	TRBJ2-7	NA	TRBV5-1	TGCGCCAGCAGCTTGGGGGACAGGGAGAACGAGCAGTACTTC	CASSLGDRENEQYF
NA	TRBJ1-1	NA	TRBV5-6	TGTGCCAGCAACATTTACAGCCGAACGAACACTGAAGCTTTCTTT	CASNIYSRTNTEAFF
TRBD1	TRBJ2-7	many	TRBV2	TGTGCCAGCACATCCACAGGGGACGAGCAGTACTTC	CASTSTGDEQYF
NA	TRBJ2-1	NA	TRBV10-1	TGCGCCAGCAGTGAGTCAAAACCCCTACAGGGCTACTACAATGAGCAGTTCTTC	CASSESKPLQGYYNEQFF
TRBD2	TRBJ2-1	few	TRBV5-1	TGCGCCAGCAGCCCTTCGACTAGCGGGAGGGCCCGTAATGAGCAGTTCTTC	CASSPSTSGRARNEQFF
TRBD1	TRBJ2-3	few	TRBV10-3	TGTGCCATAACGACAGGGTGGGCAGATACGCAGTATTTT	CAITTGWADTQYF
NA	TRBJ2-7	few	TRBV9	TGTGCCAGCAGCGTAGAAGGGGAGAGCTCCTACGAGCAGTACTTC	CASSVEGESSYEQYF
TRBD2	TRBJ2-7	NA	TRBV20-1	TGCAGTGCTAGAGCTCCTTCAAGCGGGAGGGAAGACGAGCAGTACTTC	CSARAPSSGREDEQYF
NA	TRBJ2-7	NA	TRBV28	TGTGCCAGCAGAGGGCTTGCGGGACTCGCGCACGAGCAGTACTTC	CASRGLAGLAHEQYF
NA	TRBJ2-7	many	TRBV11-2	TGTGCCAGCAGCTTAGCGGTGGGCAGCCCCTACGAGCAGTACTTC	CASSLAVGSPYEQYF
NA	TRBJ1-1	NA	TRBV4-1	TGCGCCAGCAGCCAAGATTCGAGGGGGAAGAACACTGAAGCTTTCTTT	CASSQDSRGKNTEAFF
NA	TRBJ1-1	NA	TRBV25-1	TGTGTCAGCAGTGAATCCGACCGATATGGCGCTTTCTTT	CVSSESDRYGAFF
NA	TRBJ1-1	few	TRBV19	TGTGCCAGTAGTATATCGGCAGCTATGAACACTGAAGCTTTCTTT	CASSISAAMNTEAFF
TRBD2	TRBJ2-7	few	TRBV20-1	TGCAGTGCTTCCTCCCGACTAGCGAAATCCTACGAGCAGTACTTC	CSASSRLAKSYEQYF
NA	TRBJ1-4	once	TRBV6-5	TGTGCCAGCAGTTACCGGACCACTGGAAATGAAAAACTGTTTTTT	CASSYRTTGNEKLFF
TRBD1	TRBJ1-1	NA	TRBV10-1	TGCGCCAGCAGTGATGGGACAGGGGGCGTCTCGGGAGCTTTCTTT	CASSDGTGGVSGAFF
NA	TRBJ2-2	few	TRBV10-3	TGTGCCATCAGTCACACCGGGTCCAAGCCGGGGGAGCTGTTTTTT	CAISHTGSKPGELFF
NA	TRBJ1-1	many	TRBV30	TGTGCCTGGAGCACTTGGGGGGGCTCAAACACTGAAGCTTTCTTT	CAWSTWGGSNTEAFF